This T cell receptor (beta chain) was retrieved from a study of blood T cells in healthy people across ages. A J-beta primer mix and a sample-barcoded 5' primer were used in a second PCR of roughly 6 to 11 cycles. TCRdb re-analysed the 5' RACE reads in MiXCR, keeping a single row per CDR3 protein. There are about 1,400,000 distinct CDR3 sequences in the sample; roughly 40% occur only once, and 7.9% lies in the top ten. Only a few counts were recorded for this clonotype. V lost 4 bases and J lost 8; bases outside the gene matches: 14. The V gene's germline CDR1 is SGHDN and CDR2 FVKESK. The CDR3 has 17 amino acids.

The V gene is TRBV14, the J gene TRBJ2-1; 10 nucleotides match TRBD2. The TCR comes from a woman aged 18 to 35 in good health. Sequenced sample: blood. The CDR3 protein is CASSPLESGRAIDEQFF. CDR3 nucleotide sequence: TGTGCCAGCAGCCCCCTCGAGAGCGGGAGGGCCATTGATGAGCAGTTCTTC.